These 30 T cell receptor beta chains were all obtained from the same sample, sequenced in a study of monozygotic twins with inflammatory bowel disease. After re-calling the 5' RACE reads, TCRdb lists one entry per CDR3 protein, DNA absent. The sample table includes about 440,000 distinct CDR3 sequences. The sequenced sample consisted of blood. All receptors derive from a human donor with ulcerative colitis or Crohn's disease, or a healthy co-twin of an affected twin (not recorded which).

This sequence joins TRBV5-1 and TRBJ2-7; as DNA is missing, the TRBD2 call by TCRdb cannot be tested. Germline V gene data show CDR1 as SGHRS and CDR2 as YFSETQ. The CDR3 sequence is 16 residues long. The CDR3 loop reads CASSFSSGDISYEQYF.

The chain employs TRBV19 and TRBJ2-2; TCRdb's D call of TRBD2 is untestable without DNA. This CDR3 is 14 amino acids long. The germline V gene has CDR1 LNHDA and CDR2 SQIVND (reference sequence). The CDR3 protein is CPSVSGRSYGELFF.

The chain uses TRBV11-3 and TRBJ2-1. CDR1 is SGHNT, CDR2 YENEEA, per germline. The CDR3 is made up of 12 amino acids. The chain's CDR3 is CASSLAADEQFF.

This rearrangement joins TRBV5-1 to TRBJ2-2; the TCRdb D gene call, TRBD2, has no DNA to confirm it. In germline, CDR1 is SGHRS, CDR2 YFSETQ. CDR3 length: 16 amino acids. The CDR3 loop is CASRRLAGDNTGELFF.

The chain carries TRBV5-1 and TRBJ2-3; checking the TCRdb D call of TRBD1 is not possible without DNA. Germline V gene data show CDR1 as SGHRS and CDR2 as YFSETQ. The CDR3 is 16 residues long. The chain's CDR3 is CASSLGGGSTADTQYF.

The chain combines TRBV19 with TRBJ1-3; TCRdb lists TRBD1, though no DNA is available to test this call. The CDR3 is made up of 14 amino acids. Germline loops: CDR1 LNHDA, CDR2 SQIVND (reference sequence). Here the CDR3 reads CASSTGDPGNTIYF.

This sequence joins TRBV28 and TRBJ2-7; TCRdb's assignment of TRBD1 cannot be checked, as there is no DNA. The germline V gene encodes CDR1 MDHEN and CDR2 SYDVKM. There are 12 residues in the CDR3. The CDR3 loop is CASSWGQSEQYF.

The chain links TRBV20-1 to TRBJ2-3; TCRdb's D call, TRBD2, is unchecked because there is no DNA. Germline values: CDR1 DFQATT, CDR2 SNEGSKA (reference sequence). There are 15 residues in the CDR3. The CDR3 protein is CSARDGTRDTDTQYF.

The CDR3 loop is CASSQDRAPSSYEQYF. This rearrangement joins TRBV4-3 to TRBJ2-7; TCRdb proposes TRBD2, but this gene call is untestable without DNA. This CDR3 contains 16 residues. Per germline, CDR1 LGHNA and CDR2 YSLEER.

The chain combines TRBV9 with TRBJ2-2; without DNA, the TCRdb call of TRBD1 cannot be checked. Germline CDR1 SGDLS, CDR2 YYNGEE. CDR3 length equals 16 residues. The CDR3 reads CASSPAGQGTTGELFF.

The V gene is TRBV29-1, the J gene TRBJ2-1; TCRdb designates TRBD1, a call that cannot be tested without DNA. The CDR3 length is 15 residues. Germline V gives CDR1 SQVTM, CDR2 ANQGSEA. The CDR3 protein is CSLRRGSSSYNEQFF.

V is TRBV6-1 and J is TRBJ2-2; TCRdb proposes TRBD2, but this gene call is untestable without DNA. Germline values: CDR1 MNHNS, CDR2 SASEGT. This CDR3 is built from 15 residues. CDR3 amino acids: CASSRGDSNTGELFF.

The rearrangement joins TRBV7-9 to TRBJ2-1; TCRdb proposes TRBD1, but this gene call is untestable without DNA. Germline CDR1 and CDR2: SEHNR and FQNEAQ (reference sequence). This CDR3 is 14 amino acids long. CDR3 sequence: CAFKQGRSYNEQFF.

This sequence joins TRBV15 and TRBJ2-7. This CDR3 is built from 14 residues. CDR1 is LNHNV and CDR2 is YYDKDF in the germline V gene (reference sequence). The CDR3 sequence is CATSRGGSSYEQYF.

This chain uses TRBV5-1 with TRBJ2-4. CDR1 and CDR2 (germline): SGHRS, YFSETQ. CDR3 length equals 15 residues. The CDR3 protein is CASSLEESAKNIQYF.

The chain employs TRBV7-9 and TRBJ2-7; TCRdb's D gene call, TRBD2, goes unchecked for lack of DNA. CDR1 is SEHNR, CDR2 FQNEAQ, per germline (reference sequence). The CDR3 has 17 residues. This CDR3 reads CASSLTGTSGSSYEQYF. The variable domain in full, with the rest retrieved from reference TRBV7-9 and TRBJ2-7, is DTGVSQNPRHKITKRGQNVTFRCDPISEHNRLYWYRQTLGQGPEFLTYFQNEAQLEKSRLLSDRFSAERPKGSFSTLEIQRTEQGDSAMYLCASSLTGTSGSSYEQYFGPGTRLTVT.

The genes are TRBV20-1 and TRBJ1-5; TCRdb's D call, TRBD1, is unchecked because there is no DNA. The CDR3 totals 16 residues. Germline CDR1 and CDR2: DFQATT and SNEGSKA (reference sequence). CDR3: CSANARDRGQNQPQHF.

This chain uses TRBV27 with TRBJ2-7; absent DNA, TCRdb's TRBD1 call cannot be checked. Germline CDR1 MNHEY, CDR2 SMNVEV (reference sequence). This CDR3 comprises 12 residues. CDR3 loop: CASRDIAYEQYF.

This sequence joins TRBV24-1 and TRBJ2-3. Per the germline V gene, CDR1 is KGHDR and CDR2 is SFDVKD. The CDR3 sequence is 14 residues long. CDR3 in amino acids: CATSDLFSPDTQYF.

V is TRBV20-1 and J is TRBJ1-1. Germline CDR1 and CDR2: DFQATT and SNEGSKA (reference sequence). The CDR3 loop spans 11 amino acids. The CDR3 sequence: CSLLRRTEAFF.

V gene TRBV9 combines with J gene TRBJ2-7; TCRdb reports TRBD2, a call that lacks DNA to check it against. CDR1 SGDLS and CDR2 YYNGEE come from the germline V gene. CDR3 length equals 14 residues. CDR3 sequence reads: CASGEPWAPYEQYF. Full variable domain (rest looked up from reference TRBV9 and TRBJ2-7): DSGVTQTPKHLITATGQRVTLRCSPRSGDLSVYWYQQSLDQGLQFLIQYYNGEERAKGNILERFSAQQFPDLHSELNLSSLELGDSALYFCASGEPWAPYEQYFGPGTRLTVT.

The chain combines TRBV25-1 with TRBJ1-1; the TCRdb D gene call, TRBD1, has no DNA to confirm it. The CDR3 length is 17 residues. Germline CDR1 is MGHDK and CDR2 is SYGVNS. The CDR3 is CASSEVDTGQMNTEAFF.

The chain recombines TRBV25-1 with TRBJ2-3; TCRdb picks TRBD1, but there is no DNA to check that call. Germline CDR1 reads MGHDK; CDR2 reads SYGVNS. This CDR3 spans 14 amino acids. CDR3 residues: CASSAVLGTDTQYF.

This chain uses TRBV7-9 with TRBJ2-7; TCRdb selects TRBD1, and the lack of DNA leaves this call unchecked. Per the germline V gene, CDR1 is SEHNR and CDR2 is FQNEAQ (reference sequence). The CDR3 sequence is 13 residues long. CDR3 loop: CASSVHGGNEQYF.

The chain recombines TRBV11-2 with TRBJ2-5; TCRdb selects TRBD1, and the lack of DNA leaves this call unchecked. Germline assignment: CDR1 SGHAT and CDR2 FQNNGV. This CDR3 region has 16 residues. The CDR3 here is CASSLVTGAVQETQYF. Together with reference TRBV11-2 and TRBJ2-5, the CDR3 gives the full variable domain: EAGVAQSPRYKIIEKRQSVAFWCNPISGHATLYWYQQILGQGPKLLIQFQNNGVVDDSQLPKDRFSAERLKGVDSTLKIQPAKLEDSAVYLCASSLVTGAVQETQYFGPGTRLLVL.

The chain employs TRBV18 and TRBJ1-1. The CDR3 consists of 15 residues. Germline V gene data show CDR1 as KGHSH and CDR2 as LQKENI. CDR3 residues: CASSPPSRQSTEAFF. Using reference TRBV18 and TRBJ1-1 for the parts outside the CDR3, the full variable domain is NAGVMQNPRHLVRRRGQEARLRCSPMKGHSHVYWYRQLPEEGLKFMVYLQKENIIDESGMPKERFSAEFPKEGPSILRIQQVVRGDSAAYFCASSPPSRQSTEAFFGQGTRLTVV.

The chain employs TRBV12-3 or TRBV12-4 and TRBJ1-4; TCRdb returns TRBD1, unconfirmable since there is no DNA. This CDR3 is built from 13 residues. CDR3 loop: CASLGANNEKLFF.

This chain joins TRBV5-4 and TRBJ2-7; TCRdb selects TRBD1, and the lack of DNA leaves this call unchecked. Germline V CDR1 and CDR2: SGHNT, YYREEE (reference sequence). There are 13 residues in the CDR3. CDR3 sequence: CASGLRGSYEQYF.

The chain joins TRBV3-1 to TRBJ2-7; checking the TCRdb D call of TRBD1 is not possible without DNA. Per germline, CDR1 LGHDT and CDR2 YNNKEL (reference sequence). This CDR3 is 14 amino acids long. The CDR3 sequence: CASSPDSFSYEQYF.

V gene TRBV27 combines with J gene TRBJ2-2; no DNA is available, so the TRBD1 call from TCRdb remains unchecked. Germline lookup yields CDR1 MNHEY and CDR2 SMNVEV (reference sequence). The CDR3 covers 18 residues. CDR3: CASSPRTGGSTNTGELFF.